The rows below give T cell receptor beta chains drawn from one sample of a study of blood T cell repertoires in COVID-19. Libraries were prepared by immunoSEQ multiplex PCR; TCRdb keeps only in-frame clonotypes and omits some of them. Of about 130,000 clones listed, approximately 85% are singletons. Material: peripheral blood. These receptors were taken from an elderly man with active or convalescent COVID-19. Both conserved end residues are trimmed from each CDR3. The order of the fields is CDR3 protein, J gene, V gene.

CDR3aa: ASSLEAGGIYEQY
j_gene: TRBJ2-7
v_gene: TRBV5-1

CDR3aa: ATSRGFGTPRPEQY
j_gene: TRBJ2-7
v_gene: TRBV15

CDR3aa: SVEVLGLAGAPPDTQY
j_gene: TRBJ2-3
v_gene: TRBV29-1

CDR3aa: ATSTTVTYNEQF
j_gene: TRBJ2-1
v_gene: TRBV15

CDR3aa: ASSLQRGGRQNIQY
j_gene: TRBJ2-4
v_gene: TRBV3-1/TRBV3-2

CDR3aa: ASTPDNSYNSPLH
j_gene: TRBJ1-6
v_gene: TRBV2

CDR3aa: ASSVAFSHRGLNQPQH
j_gene: TRBJ1-5
v_gene: TRBV9

CDR3aa: ASSSTGDRFYEQY
j_gene: TRBJ2-7
v_gene: TRBV28

CDR3aa: ASSFTTSGRETQY
j_gene: TRBJ2-5
v_gene: TRBV7-2

CDR3aa: ASSPRQGTNEKLF
j_gene: TRBJ1-4
v_gene: TRBV11-2

CDR3aa: ASSRGRALSYEQY
j_gene: TRBJ2-7
v_gene: TRBV3-1/TRBV3-2

CDR3aa: ASSETIGGALSYEQY
j_gene: TRBJ2-7
v_gene: TRBV6-1

CDR3aa: ASLRSYNSPLH
j_gene: TRBJ1-6
v_gene: TRBV12-3/TRBV12-4

CDR3aa: ASRPTSGSYNEQF
j_gene: TRBJ2-1
v_gene: TRBV5-1

CDR3aa: ASSLSGALLGAF
j_gene: TRBJ1-1
v_gene: TRBV28

CDR3aa: SASRGGLAGELF
j_gene: TRBJ2-2
v_gene: TRBV20-1

CDR3aa: ASGDRAFYGYT
j_gene: TRBJ1-2
v_gene: TRBV19

CDR3aa: ASSQAGTYEQY
j_gene: TRBJ2-7
v_gene: TRBV14

CDR3aa: ASSLAGHVNEKLF
j_gene: TRBJ1-4
v_gene: TRBV7-2

CDR3aa: SASGRGGYSYEQY
j_gene: TRBJ2-7
v_gene: TRBV20-1

CDR3aa: ASSSHSGGAGAEQY
j_gene: TRBJ2-7
v_gene: TRBV7-9

CDR3aa: ASSPRGILTDTQY
j_gene: TRBJ2-3
v_gene: TRBV11-3

CDR3aa: ASSFEQNTEAF
j_gene: TRBJ1-1
v_gene: TRBV5-5

CDR3aa: SVQTAPNGETQY
j_gene: TRBJ2-5
v_gene: TRBV29-1

CDR3aa: ASSLAPETQY
j_gene: TRBJ2-5
v_gene: TRBV5-8

CDR3aa: ASSGAAGNQPQH
j_gene: TRBJ1-5
v_gene: TRBV2

CDR3aa: ASSNYREGSEKLF
j_gene: TRBJ1-4
v_gene: TRBV5-4

CDR3aa: ASRSARGYT
j_gene: TRBJ1-2
v_gene: TRBV3-1/TRBV3-2

CDR3aa: ASSITTSGRAQARTQY
j_gene: TRBJ2-3
v_gene: TRBV19